Below, 20 T cell receptor beta chains from the same sample are listed, as sequenced in a study of T cells after posttransplantation cyclophosphamide. Here immunoSEQ multiplex PCR was the method, and the copy in TCRdb shows in-frame clones only, minus some. The sample contains tens of thousands of clones, just over 85% of which appear only once. The material sequenced was PBMCs. The receptors stem from a man aged 50-59 years.

The chain combines TRBV7-9 with TRBJ2-2, with D possibly TRBD2 on 7 matching bases. Germline values: CDR1 SEHNR, CDR2 FQNEAQ (reference sequence). The CDR3 covers 19 residues. V was cut by 7 bases and J by 2 bases, with 26 bases left in between. This chain's CDR3 is CASTEPPRPGGLNTGELFF. The CDR3 coding sequence is TGTGCCAGCACCGAACCCCCGCGGCCGGGGGGCCTCAACACCGGGGAGCTGTTTTTT.

J is TRBJ1-1 and V is TRBV7-6; TRBD1 is a possible D gene (5 bases). Germline loops: CDR1 SGHVS, CDR2 FNYEAQ. The CDR3 contains 13 residues. V gave up 5 bases and J gave up 8 bases, with 15 bases separating them. The CDR3 bases are TGTGCCAGCAGCCAGCGGGCAGGGATGGAAGCTTTCTTT. Its translation: CASSQRAGMEAFF.

This chain connects TRBV2 to TRBJ1-2, with 9 bases identical to TRBD1. The V gene's germline CDR1 is SNHLY and CDR2 FYNNEI. This CDR3 comprises 13 residues. V gave up 4 bases and J gave up 8 bases; unmatched junction bases: 5. DNA for the CDR3: TGTGCCAGCAGTGGCGGGACAGGGATAGGCTACACCTTC. This codes for CASSGGTGIGYTF.

For the CDR3, the DNA is TGTGCCAGCAGCCAACATCAGGGGGCTGGAAACACCATATATTTT. This sequence encodes CASSQHQGAGNTIYF. V usage is TRBV14 and J usage is TRBJ1-3; the match to TRBD1 covers 7 bases. The CDR3 contains 15 residues. The trim removed 2 bases at V and 2 bases at J, leaving 3 bases unmatched. Per the germline V gene, CDR1 is SGHDN and CDR2 is FVKESK.

The chain employs TRBV27 and TRBJ2-2; perhaps TRBD2 as D (5 bases). This CDR3 is built from 15 residues. V dropped 6 bases and J dropped 1 base, with 12 bases sitting between them. Germline loops: CDR1 MNHEY, CDR2 SMNVEV (reference sequence). CDR3 region: CASSLARENTGELFF. The CDR3 DNA is TGTGCCAGCAGCCTTGCACGGGAGAACACCGGGGAGCTGTTTTTT.

This chain links TRBV27 with TRBJ2-7; D is unresolved. Germline V gene data show CDR1 as MNHEY and CDR2 as SMNVEV (reference sequence). Trimming stripped 3 bases from V and 7 bases from J, with 13 bases between. The CDR3 runs 13 residues. The CDR3 is CASSLSPVAEQYF. DNA of the CDR3: TGTGCCAGCAGTTTGAGCCCCGTAGCTGAGCAGTACTTC.

This clone turned up a few times. The chain recombines TRBV6-5 with TRBJ2-7; the match to TRBD1 covers 9 bases. Germline trimming cut 5 bases from V and 2 bases from J; bases unmatched to any gene: 4. Germline V gene lookup returns CDR1 MNHEY and CDR2 SVGAGI. The CDR3 contains 14 residues. CDR3 sequence (DNA): TGTGCCAGCAGTCCCCGGGACAGGGCCTACGAGCAGTACTTC. Translated: CASSPRDRAYEQYF.

The chain recombines TRBV6-6 with TRBJ1-4; D uncertain. Trimming removed 10 bases from V and 4 bases from J, with 19 bases in between. The CDR3 is 15 residues long. The V gene's germline CDR1 is MNHNY and CDR2 SVGAGI (reference sequence). The CDR3 region has the DNA TGTGCCACCCGCGACGACCGGGATCATAATGAAAAACTGTTTTTT. It encodes CATRDDRDHNEKLFF.

The CDR3, as DNA: TGTGCCAGTAGATTCGGCAATGAGCAGTTCTTC. This codes for CASRFGNEQFF. This rearrangement joins TRBV19 to TRBJ2-1; D is ambiguous. Per the germline V gene, CDR1 is LNHDA and CDR2 is SQIVND (reference sequence). The CDR3 runs 11 residues. V was pared by 6 bases and J by 6 bases, with 6 bases between. Drawing the rest from reference TRBV19 and TRBJ2-1, the complete variable domain is DGGITQSPKYLFRKEGQNVTLSCEQNLNHDAMYWYRQDPGQGLRLIYYSQIVNDFQKGDIAEGYSVSREKKESFPLTVTSAQKNPTAFYLCASRFGNEQFFGPGTRLTVL.

The chain combines TRBV19 with TRBJ1-5; the D gene is possibly TRBD1 (5 bases). Trimming shortened V by 1 base and J by 2 bases, and 9 bases separated the two germline ends. Looked up from germline, CDR1 is LNHDA and CDR2 is SQIVND (reference sequence). The CDR3 sequence is 15 residues long. The CDR3 sequence: CASSIGDFGNQPQHF. The DNA for the CDR3 is TGTGCCAGTAGTATAGGGGACTTTGGCAATCAGCCCCAGCATTTT. Complete variable domain (other parts from reference TRBV19 and TRBJ1-5): DGGITQSPKYLFRKEGQNVTLSCEQNLNHDAMYWYRQDPGQGLRLIYYSQIVNDFQKGDIAEGYSVSREKKESFPLTVTSAQKNPTAFYLCASSIGDFGNQPQHFGDGTRLSIL.

V is TRBV4-1 and J is TRBJ2-7; TRBD1 agrees at 7 bases. This CDR3 region has 14 residues. The trim removed 5 bases at V and 5 bases at J, leaving 9 bases unmatched. Germline-derived CDR1 and CDR2 are MGHRA and YSYEKL. In nucleotides, the CDR3 is TGCGCCAGCAGCTTCGACAGGGCCACCCACGAGCAGTACTTC. Its protein product is CASSFDRATHEQYF.

V usage is TRBV19 and J usage is TRBJ1-6; D gene ambiguous. Germline CDR1 and CDR2: LNHDA and SQIVND (reference sequence). The CDR3 length is 14 residues. Trimming cost V 1 base and J 10 bases, with 11 bases left between them. The CDR3 spells CASSIAAQFSPLHF. Here the CDR3 DNA reads TGTGCCAGTAGTATAGCCGCGCAATTCTCACCCCTCCACTTT.

The chain uses TRBV7-8 and TRBJ2-5; no firm D call. The CDR3 length is 12 residues. The germline gives CDR1 SGHVS, CDR2 FQNEAQ. The V and J ends lost 7 bases and 4 bases respectively, with 10 bases between them. The CDR3 protein is CASKQFAETQYF. As DNA, the CDR3 is TGTGCCAGCAAACAGTTTGCAGAGACCCAGTACTTC.

This chain uses TRBV15 with TRBJ2-3; 8 bases agree with TRBD1. CDR3 length: 14 amino acids. Per germline, CDR1 LNHNV and CDR2 YYDKDF (reference sequence). V shed 1 base, J shed 7 bases, and the junction held 4 bases outside the gene matches. The CDR3 sequence: CATSRGWTGNTQYF. CDR3 bases: TGTGCCACCAGCAGAGGGTGGACAGGGAATACGCAGTATTTT. Supplemented by reference TRBV15 and TRBJ2-3, the full variable domain reads DAMVIQNPRYQVTQFGKPVTLSCSQTLNHNVMYWYQQKSSQAPKLLFHYYDKDFNNEADTPDNFQSRRPNTSFCFLDIRSPGLGDTAMYLCATSRGWTGNTQYFGPGTRLTVL.

V usage is TRBV7-2 and J usage is TRBJ2-4, with 9 bases identical to TRBD1. Germline assignment: CDR1 SGHTA and CDR2 FQGNSA. This CDR3 contains 15 residues. Trimming cost V 5 bases and J 6 bases; bases outside gene matches: 8. The CDR3 DNA reads as TGTGCCAGCAGCCCGCTGACAGGGGGGAGAAACATTCAGTACTTC. Translation: CASSPLTGGRNIQYF.

This clone was recorded once. This chain connects TRBV30 to TRBJ1-3; D unresolved. The germline V and J ends were trimmed by 3 bases and 4 bases, with 7 bases remaining between them. CDR3 length: 12 amino acids. Germline lookup yields CDR1 GTSNPN and CDR2 SVGIG (reference sequence). The CDR3, as DNA: TGTGCCTGGAGGGAGCCGGGAAACACCATATATTTT. It specifies CAWREPGNTIYF.

The V call is TRBV4-1, the J call TRBJ1-2; D is unresolved. Germline-derived CDR1 and CDR2 are MGHRA and YSYEKL. V lost 3 bases and J lost 4, with 15 bases in between. CDR3 length: 15 amino acids. CDR3 nucleotide sequence: TGCGCCAGCAGCCAGAGCAGCAGGTCAGGCTATGGCTACACCTTC. It translates to CASSQSSRSGYGYTF.

This sequence joins TRBV14 and TRBJ1-1; TRBD1 matches at 8 bases. The V and J ends lost 0 bases and 3 bases, in that order; junction bases with no gene match: 12. The germline CDR1 and CDR2 sequences are SGHDN and FVKESK. The CDR3 consists of 18 residues. CDR3 amino acids: CASSQDKGAGGADTEAFF. For the CDR3, the DNA is TGTGCCAGCAGCCAAGATAAGGGCGCAGGGGGCGCGGACACTGAAGCTTTCTTT.

The chain carries TRBV28 and TRBJ2-3; 10 bases fit TRBD2. The CDR3 extends over 14 amino acids. Germline V gene sequence: CDR1 MDHEN, CDR2 SYDVKM. CDR3 amino acids: CVPQREGQTDTQYF. The CDR3 nucleotides read TGTGTCCCACAGCGGGAGGGCCAGACAGATACGCAGTATTTT.

Only a few counts were recorded for this clone. This chain connects TRBV6-5 to TRBJ2-1, with unresolved D. Germline V gives CDR1 MNHEY, CDR2 SVGAGI. V was trimmed by 0 bases and J by 0 bases, leaving 6 bases between them. The CDR3 has 15 amino acids. The CDR3 is CASSYSRSSYNEQFF. For the CDR3, the DNA is TGTGCCAGCAGTTACTCACGGAGCTCCTACAATGAGCAGTTCTTC.